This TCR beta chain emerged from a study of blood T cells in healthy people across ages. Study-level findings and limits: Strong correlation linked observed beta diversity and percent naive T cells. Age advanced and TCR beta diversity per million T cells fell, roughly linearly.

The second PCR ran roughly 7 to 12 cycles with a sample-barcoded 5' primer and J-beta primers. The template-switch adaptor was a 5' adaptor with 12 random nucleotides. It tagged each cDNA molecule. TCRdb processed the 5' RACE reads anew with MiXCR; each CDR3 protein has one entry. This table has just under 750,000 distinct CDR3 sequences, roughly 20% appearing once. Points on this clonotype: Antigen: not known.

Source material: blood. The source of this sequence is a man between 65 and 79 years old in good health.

CDR3 DNA: TGTGCCACCAGCAGGTTGAGGGATACGCAGTATTTT. It is translated as CATSRLRDTQYF. The rearrangement joins TRBV15 to TRBJ2-3; D unclear. Germline-derived CDR1 and CDR2 are LNHNV and YYDKDF (reference sequence). V was trimmed by 3 bases and J by 6 bases, leaving 7 bases between them. The CDR3 has 12 amino acids.